These T cell receptor beta chains were read from a single sample in a study of cytomegalovirus exposure and HLA in healthy donors. Only in-frame clones appear in the TCRdb table, and some are missing; sequencing was by immunoSEQ multiplex PCR. The sample carries about 120,000 clones, 85% to 90% recorded once. Material: PBMCs. These receptors originate from a woman aged 18-29 years in good health and CMV-seropositive. CDR3s include the opening cysteine and the closing phenylalanine or tryptophan. Fields, in order: J gene, CDR3 length, D gene, V gene, clone size, CDR3 protein, CDR3 DNA. The D gene is left open where the match is weak. Expanded clones get a size class; other rows say once, few or many, or leave the size out.

>TRBJ1-1|16|-|TRBV4-1|-
CASSQEITQAPREAFF
TGCGCCAGCAGCCAAGAGATCACGCAGGCACCTCGTGAAGCTTTCTTT
>TRBJ1-5|17|-|TRBV18|-
CASSSGRGPSSNQPQHF
TGTGCCAGCTCATCGGGGCGGGGACCAAGTTCCAATCAGCCCCAGCATTTT
>TRBJ2-7|15|TRBD1|TRBV2|-
CASSTDRGSPREQYF
TGTGCCAGCAGTACGGACAGGGGGTCCCCTCGCGAGCAGTACTTC
>TRBJ2-3|11|-|TRBV29-1|-
CSVEFGDTQYF
TGCAGCGTTGAGTTCGGAGATACGCAGTATTTT
>TRBJ1-2|14|-|TRBV7-9|once
CASSLGQVLYGYTF
TGTGCCAGCAGCTTAGGACAGGTTCTCTATGGCTACACCTTC
>TRBJ2-7|15|-|TRBV5-1|once
CASSSTGRGVDEQYF
TGCGCCAGCAGCTCGACAGGGCGGGGTGTTGACGAGCAGTACTTC
>TRBJ1-3|15|-|TRBV10-1|few
CASSESGGNGNTIYF
TGCGCCAGCAGTGAGTCTGGAGGGAATGGAAACACCATATATTTT
>TRBJ1-2|17|-|TRBV5-6|-
CASSLVGGERANYGYTF
TGTGCCAGCAGCTTGGTGGGAGGGGAAAGGGCTAACTATGGCTACACCTTC
>TRBJ2-1|16|TRBD1|TRBV4-3|-
CASSQAAGQGRNEQFF
TGCGCCAGCAGCCAAGCAGCGGGACAGGGGCGCAATGAGCAGTTCTTC
>TRBJ2-1|16|-|TRBV25-1|-
CASSEYGTQLYNEQFF
TGTGCCAGCAGTGAATACGGGACACAACTCTACAATGAGCAGTTCTTC
>TRBJ2-3|13|-|TRBV27|-
CASRPHQADTQYF
TGTGCCAGCCGCCCACATCAGGCAGATACGCAGTATTTT
>TRBJ1-1|13|TRBD1|TRBV5-1|-
CASSYRQGREAFF
TGCGCCAGCAGCTACCGACAGGGCAGAGAAGCTTTCTTT
>TRBJ1-5|13|-|TRBV30|-
CAWSSRRDQPQHF
TGTGCCTGGAGTTCTCGCCGGGATCAGCCCCAGCATTTT
>TRBJ1-1|15|TRBD1|TRBV5-1|-
CASSSVTGMNTEAFF
TGCGCCAGCAGCTCAGTGACAGGGATGAACACTGAAGCTTTCTTT
>TRBJ2-1|13|-|TRBV2|-
CASSERGGGSLFF
TGTGCCAGCAGTGAAAGGGGGGGAGGGAGTTTGTTCTTC
>TRBJ1-1|14|TRBD1|TRBV2|-
CASSEGQGYTEAFF
TGTGCCAGCAGTGAGGGACAGGGGTACACTGAAGCTTTCTTT
>TRBJ1-5|13|-|TRBV30|-
CAWAGGTGQPQHF
TGTGCCTGGGCGGGGGGGACGGGTCAGCCCCAGCATTTT
>TRBJ1-4|15|-|TRBV5-8|-
CASSLGAGGNEKLFF
TGTGCCAGCAGCTTGGGGGCTGGGGGCAATGAAAAACTGTTTTTT